The 14 T cell receptor beta chains below come from one sample, sequenced in a study of T cell responses to AZD1222 COVID-19 vaccine. The data were produced by immunoSEQ multiplex PCR, yet TCRdb's version contains in-frame clones alone and is incomplete. The table records about 79,000 clones, around 84% of them present only once. This specimen consisted of peripheral blood, obtained on day 0 of AZD1222 vaccination. The receptors come from an adult in good health.

The gene calls are TRBV15 and TRBJ1-2; a weak D match, TRBD1 (5 bases). This CDR3 is built from 11 residues. Trimming left V 4 bases short and J 7 bases short, with 7 bases between. The germline V gene encodes CDR1 LNHNV and CDR2 YYDKDF (reference sequence). CDR3 bases: TGTGCCACCAGCAATGGGGGTGGCTACACCTTC. Translation gives CATSNGGGYTF.

V and J are TRBV6-1 and TRBJ1-1; weak D call: TRBD1 (5 bases). The V and J ends lost 6 bases and 0 bases respectively, with 17 bases between them. Germline assignment: CDR1 MNHNS and CDR2 SASEGT. This CDR3 is 16 amino acids long. The CDR3 DNA is TGTGCCAGCAGGGAACAGGATAGGATTTTGAACACTGAAGCTTTCTTT. It is translated as CASREQDRILNTEAFF.

This clone was counted between two and nine times. The CDR3 region is CAWSSATRQFF. CDR3 in DNA: TGTGCCTGGAGTTCAGCGACCCGGCAGTTCTTC. This chain links TRBV30 with TRBJ2-1; D gene ambiguous. CDR3 length equals 11 residues. Trimming removed 2 bases from V and 12 bases from J, with 11 bases in between. Germline loops: CDR1 GTSNPN, CDR2 SVGIG (reference sequence).

This clone was seen only once. The J gene is TRBJ2-3, the V gene TRBV2, with 8 bases matching TRBD2. Germline V CDR1 and CDR2: SNHLY, FYNNEI. The J segment lost 11 bases and the V segment lost 6 bases, leaving 10 bases of the junction unmatched. The CDR3 runs 13 residues. CDR3 in amino acids: CASSQTSARGQYF. The CDR3 DNA follows: TGTGCCAGCAGCCAGACTAGCGCCCGGGGGCAGTATTTT.

This chain connects TRBV21-1 to TRBJ1-1. TRBV21-1 is listed as a pseudogene. This CDR3 has 17 residues. This chain's CDR3 is CASSKMEARHVHTEAFF. CDR3 sequence (DNA): TGTGCCAGCAGCAAAATGGAGGCACGCCACGTTCACACTGAAGCTTTCTTT.

Only one count was recorded for this clone. The chain recombines TRBV5-6 with TRBJ1-6; D unresolved. The CDR3 runs to 15 residues. V was pared by 0 bases and J by 10 bases, with 14 bases between. Per the germline V gene, CDR1 is SGHDT and CDR2 is YYEEEE. The DNA for the CDR3 is TGTGCCAGCAGCTTGGGGCGGGATAAGAACTCACCCCTCCACTTT. Translated: CASSLGRDKNSPLHF.

V is TRBV10-1 and J is TRBJ2-7, with no clear D. CDR3 length: 13 residues. V gave up 6 bases and J gave up 6 bases, with 15 bases separating them. In germline, CDR1 is WNHNN, CDR2 SYGVQD (reference sequence). The CDR3 region is CASSMDGSSEQYF. The CDR3 DNA is TGCGCCAGCAGCATGGACGGGTCCAGCGAGCAGTACTTC.

In its sample, this clone was seen once. This chain connects TRBV6-1 to TRBJ2-7; no firm D call. The germline V and J ends were trimmed by 1 base and 5 bases, with 9 bases remaining between them. This CDR3 region has 13 residues. Germline-derived CDR1 and CDR2 are MNHNS and SASEGT. The CDR3, as DNA: TGTGCCAGCAGTGAAGGAGGTTGGGACGAGCAGTACTTC. Its protein product is CASSEGGWDEQYF.

The chain couples TRBV7-2 to TRBJ2-7; 9 bases are a match to TRBD1. CDR1 is SGHTA and CDR2 is FQGNSA in the germline V gene. The CDR3 is 14 amino acids. Trimming removed 3 bases from V and 4 bases from J; junction bases left unmatched: 4. The CDR3 DNA is TGTGCCAGCAGCTTTGGACAGGGGCCATACGAGCAGTACTTC. As protein: CASSFGQGPYEQYF. Variable domain in full (rest from reference TRBV7-2 and TRBJ2-7): GAGVSQSPSNKVTEKGKDVELRCDPISGHTALYWYRQSLGQGLEFLIYFQGNSAPDKSGLPSDRFSAERTGGSVSTLTIQRTQQEDSAVYLCASSFGQGPYEQYFGPGTRLTVT.

J is TRBJ1-5 and V is TRBV7-2; 8 positions agree with TRBD1. CDR1 SGHTA and CDR2 FQGNSA come from the germline V gene. Trimming took 3 bases from V and 5 from J; bases not matched to a gene: 6. The CDR3 is 15 amino acids. This CDR3 reads CASSLSGGAYQPQHF. The DNA of the CDR3 is TGTGCCAGCAGCTTGTCAGGGGGCGCCTATCAGCCCCAGCATTTT. Filled out from reference TRBV7-2 and TRBJ1-5, the complete variable domain reads GAGVSQSPSNKVTEKGKDVELRCDPISGHTALYWYRQSLGQGLEFLIYFQGNSAPDKSGLPSDRFSAERTGGSVSTLTIQRTQQEDSAVYLCASSLSGGAYQPQHFGDGTRLSIL.

The rearrangement uses TRBV6-6 and TRBJ1-3, with D unclear. There are 13 residues in the CDR3. Germline values: CDR1 MNHNY, CDR2 SVGAGI (reference sequence). V lost 8 bases to trimming and J lost 4 bases, with 12 bases between them. The CDR3, as DNA: TGTGCCAGCGGCCCGACGATGGGAAACACCATATATTTT. Encoded protein: CASGPTMGNTIYF.

The chain recombines TRBV4-1 with TRBJ1-4, with 7 bases aligning to TRBD1. There are 15 residues in the CDR3. V was clipped by 6 bases and J by 4 bases; unmatched bases: 8. Germline CDR1 is MGHRA and CDR2 is YSYEKL. The DNA of the CDR3 is TGCGCCAGCAGAGAGTCACAGGGGCTTAATGAAAAACTGTTTTTT. Protein product: CASRESQGLNEKLFF.

This chain uses TRBV11-1 with TRBJ1-1; no clear D. V was trimmed by 2 bases and J by 1 base, leaving 5 bases between them. CDR3 size: 13 residues. Germline V gives CDR1 SGHAT, CDR2 FQDESV (reference sequence). CDR3 sequence (DNA): TGTGCCAGCAGCTTAACTTGGAACACTGAAGCTTTCTTT. The encoded protein is CASSLTWNTEAFF.

This chain connects TRBV11-2 to TRBJ1-3; 8 nucleotides align to TRBD1. The CDR3 runs to 18 residues. Germline V CDR1 and CDR2: SGHAT, FQNNGV. The ends lost 1 base at V and 0 bases at J; junction bases unmatched: 8. Written as DNA, the CDR3 is TGTGCCAGCAGCTTAGTTGGACAGGGACCGGACTCTGGAAACACCATATATTTT. Protein product: CASSLVGQGPDSGNTIYF.